This is a list of T cell receptor beta chains from one sample in a study of shared clonotypes between healthy human individuals. Sequenced by immunoSEQ multiplex PCR; TCRdb stores in-frame clones only, minus some. The repertoire holds some 320,000 clones, with about nine tenths as singletons. Material: memory CD8+ T cells sorted from blood. These receptors originate from a man between 18 and 35 years old in good health. CDR3s include the opening cysteine and the closing phenylalanine or tryptophan. D genes are given only for firm matches. Part of the rows lack a size; the others show once, few, many or a class for expanded clones.

14	once	.	TRBV27	TRBJ2-7	CASSLRGGPYEQYF	TGTGCCAGCAGTTTAAGGGGAGGCCCCTACGAGCAGTACTTC
16	.	TRBD1	TRBV18	TRBJ1-2	CASSDGTGTPNYGYTF	TGTGCCAGCTCAGACGGGACAGGGACTCCTAACTATGGCTACACCTTC
14	.	.	TRBV28	TRBJ2-7	CASSSGRNSYEQYF	TGTGCCAGCAGTTCTGGACGGAACTCCTACGAGCAGTACTTC
13	.	.	TRBV7-2	TRBJ1-2	CASSSTPNYGYTF	TGTGCCAGCAGCTCGACTCCTAACTATGGCTACACCTTC
17	.	TRBD2	TRBV28	TRBJ2-5	CASSPLAREGREETQYF	TGTGCCAGCAGCCCTCTAGCGAGGGAGGGCAGGGAAGAGACCCAGTACTTC
14	.	TRBD2	TRBV29-1	TRBJ2-1	CSVRGGGAYNEQFF	TGCAGCGTTCGAGGCGGGGGGGCTTACAATGAGCAGTTCTTC
15	.	.	TRBV10-3	TRBJ2-3	CAISSEGPPTHTQYF	TGTGCCATCAGTTCGGAGGGACCGCCGACGCATACGCAGTATTTT
16	.	.	TRBV11-2	TRBJ2-7	CASSLVSGAGHYEQYF	TGTGCCAGCAGCTTAGTTTCCGGAGCGGGTCACTACGAGCAGTACTTC
14	.	.	TRBV7-8	TRBJ2-7	CASSLGAGLHEQYF	TGTGCCAGCAGCTTAGGGGCAGGGTTACACGAGCAGTACTTC
15	.	TRBD1	TRBV6-1	TRBJ2-7	CASSEGLDRSYEQYF	TGTGCCAGCAGTGAAGGGTTGGACAGGTCCTACGAGCAGTACTTC
14	.	TRBD1	TRBV7-9	TRBJ2-1	CANSGQEMYNEQFF	TGTGCCAACTCGGGACAGGAAATGTACAATGAGCAGTTCTTC
17	.	TRBD2	TRBV27	TRBJ2-1	CASSPVELAGVDNEQFF	TGTGCCAGCAGTCCGGTCGAACTAGCGGGAGTGGATAATGAGCAGTTCTTC
12	.	.	TRBV25-1	TRBJ2-7	CASSELGAEQYF	TGTGCCAGCAGTGAATTGGGTGCCGAGCAGTACTTC
16	.	.	TRBV5-6	TRBJ2-5	CASSLGATTEMETQYF	TGTGCCAGCAGCCTGGGGGCCACGACCGAGATGGAGACCCAGTACTTC
16	.	TRBD2	TRBV5-4	TRBJ2-1	CASSLASGTTHNEQFF	TGTGCCAGCAGCTTGGCCTCGGGGACTACCCACAATGAGCAGTTCTTC
17	once	.	TRBV5-1	TRBJ1-2	CASSFEGDPEINYGYTF	TGCGCCAGCAGCTTTGAAGGGGATCCAGAAATTAACTATGGCTACACCTTC
14	.	.	TRBV7-9	TRBJ1-2	CASSPRGSNYGYTF	TGTGCCAGCAGCCCCAGGGGATCTAACTATGGCTACACCTTC
16	.	.	TRBV7-9	TRBJ2-3	CASSTTRLPGTDTQYF	TGTGCCAGCAGCACCACCCGACTACCGGGCACAGATACGCAGTATTTT
16	many	TRBD2	TRBV4-2	TRBJ2-3	CASSQASGGATDTQYF	TGTGCCAGCAGCCAAGCGAGCGGGGGGGCCACAGATACGCAGTATTTT
12	few	.	TRBV7-8	TRBJ1-4	CASSLFREKLFF	TGTGCCAGCAGCTTATTCCGGGAAAAACTGTTTTTT
15	few	.	TRBV21-1	TRBJ2-4	CASSRTDGPKNIQYF	TGTGCCAGCAGCAGGACAGACGGCCCCAAAAACATTCAGTACTTC
14	.	.	TRBV7-9	TRBJ2-5	CASSLRGSEETQYF	TGTGCCAGCAGCTTAAGAGGGTCTGAAGAGACCCAGTACTTC
15	.	TRBD2	TRBV14	TRBJ2-7	CASSQGTSGSYEQYF	TGTGCCAGCAGCCAGGGGACTAGCGGGAGCTACGAGCAGTACTTC
14	few	.	TRBV5-6	TRBJ2-7	CASSFLEREYEQYF	.
11	.	.	TRBV20-1	TRBJ2-2	CSAKVTGELFF	TGCAGTGCTAAGGTCACCGGGGAGCTGTTTTTT
16	.	TRBD2	TRBV11-3	TRBJ2-1	CASSLGLAGGSNEQFF	TGTGCCAGCAGCTTAGGACTAGCGGGAGGATCCAATGAGCAGTTCTTC
13	.	TRBD1	TRBV13	TRBJ2-7	CASSLAGGYEQYF	TGTGCCAGCAGCTTAGCAGGGGGCTACGAGCAGTACTTC
15	once	TRBD1	TRBV27	TRBJ2-7	CASSFYTGTAYEQYF	TGTGCCAGCAGTTTTTACACCGGGACAGCCTACGAGCAGTACTTC
18	few	.	TRBV28	TRBJ2-7	CASSFYPPDVAGRHEQYF	TGTGCCAGCAGTTTTTACCCCCCTGATGTGGCAGGGCGTCACGAGCAGTACTTC
15	.	.	TRBV18	TRBJ2-7	CASSPSSSFHPEQYF	TGTGCCAGCTCACCATCGAGTAGTTTCCATCCCGAGCAGTACTTC
15	.	TRBD2	TRBV7-2	TRBJ2-7	CASSLLAGVAYEQYF	TGTGCCAGCAGCTTACTAGCGGGAGTCGCCTACGAGCAGTACTTC
16	.	TRBD1	TRBV7-9	TRBJ2-3	CASSLVGQGRADTQYF	TGTGCCAGCAGCTTAGTCGGACAGGGCAGGGCAGATACGCAGTATTTT
16	many	.	TRBV6-4	TRBJ2-6	CASSDSDSSGANVLTF	TGTGCCAGCAGTGACTCGGACAGCTCTGGGGCCAACGTCCTGACTTTC
17	once	.	TRBV11-2	TRBJ2-1	CASSLGVGGAFLDEQFF	TGTGCCAGCAGCTTAGGAGTTGGGGGCGCGTTTTTGGATGAGCAGTTCTTC
14	.	.	TRBV5-6	TRBJ1-2	CASSLGVSNYGYTF	TGTGCCAGCAGCTTGGGGGTCTCCAACTATGGCTACACCTTC
13	.	.	TRBV7-8	TRBJ2-7	CASSLGSYYEQYF	TGTGCCAGCAGCTTAGGTTCCTACTACGAGCAGTACTTC
13	.	.	TRBV7-9	TRBJ2-3	CASSYLLSDTQYF	TGTGCCAGCAGCTATTTACTCTCAGATACGCAGTATTTT
17	.	.	TRBV7-2	TRBJ2-3	CASSLVPRLYLRYTQYF	TGTGCCAGCAGCTTAGTTCCCCGGTTATACCTTCGGTACACGCAGTATTTT
12	.	TRBD2	TRBV30	TRBJ2-7	CASSGPSYEQYF	TGTGCCTCTAGCGGGCCTTCCTACGAGCAGTACTTC
14	.	TRBD1	TRBV13	TRBJ2-7	CASRPGGESYEQYF	TGTGCCAGCAGACCAGGGGGCGAGTCCTACGAGCAGTACTTC
19	.	.	TRBV4-1	TRBJ1-2	CASSQVGSGAITFGYGYTF	TGCGCCAGCAGCCAAGTCGGCTCGGGGGCAATAACATTCGGCTATGGCTACACCTTC
14	.	.	TRBV4-1	TRBJ2-5	CASSRYLSLGTQYF	TGCGCCAGCAGCCGTTACCTCTCCTTGGGGACCCAGTACTTC
13	.	.	TRBV11-2	TRBJ2-7	CASSWAVTYEQYF	TGTGCCAGCAGCTGGGCTGTAACCTACGAGCAGTACTTC
15	.	.	TRBV5-1	TRBJ2-7	CASSLAGTDPYEQYF	TGCGCCAGCAGCTTGGCCGGGACCGACCCCTACGAGCAGTACTTC
14	many	.	TRBV9	TRBJ2-2	CASSVGTITGELFF	TGTGCCAGCAGCGTTGGCACTATCACCGGGGAGCTGTTTTTT
15	.	.	TRBV28	TRBJ2-7	CASSPPSILSYEQYF	TGTGCCAGCAGTCCCCCTTCGATCCTCTCCTACGAGCAGTACTTC
14	.	.	TRBV6-6	TRBJ2-7	CASSYVGESYEQYF	TGTGCCAGCAGTTACGTCGGGGAGTCCTACGAGCAGTACTTC
15	.	.	TRBV29-1	TRBJ2-7	CSVEQRGAVLGEQYF	TGCAGCGTTGAACAAAGGGGAGCGGTCCTTGGGGAGCAGTACTTC
14	.	.	TRBV4-1	TRBJ1-5	CASSPSGGYQPQHF	TGCGCCAGCAGCCCCAGCGGGGGCTATCAGCCCCAGCATTTT
16	many	TRBD1	TRBV27	TRBJ1-2	CASSSMQGAYNYGYTF	TGTGCCAGCAGCTCAATGCAGGGGGCCTATAACTATGGCTACACCTTC
15	.	.	TRBV6-5	TRBJ2-1	CASSYSWNSYNEQFF	TGTGCCAGCAGTTACTCGTGGAACTCCTACAATGAGCAGTTCTTC
12	.	.	TRBV5-4	TRBJ2-5	CASSPPGETQYF	TGTGCCAGCAGCCCGCCAGGAGAGACCCAGTACTTC
17	.	TRBD1	TRBV2	TRBJ2-7	CASSESSRRDRRCEQYF	TGTGCCAGCAGTGAAAGTTCCCGACGGGACAGGCGGTGCGAGCAGTACTTC
17	.	.	TRBV27	TRBJ1-5	CASSLWGGGESNQPQHF	TGTGCCAGCAGTTTATGGGGCGGGGGGGAAAGCAATCAGCCCCAGCATTTT
14	.	TRBD1	TRBV11-2	TRBJ2-7	CASSLEAGGYEQYF	TGTGCCAGCAGCTTAGAAGCAGGGGGATACGAGCAGTACTTC
15	once	.	TRBV29-1	TRBJ2-1	CSVEDGLRDYNEQFF	TGCAGCGTTGAAGATGGGCTCCGGGACTACAATGAGCAGTTCTTC
13	.	.	TRBV7-9	TRBJ2-7	CASSLVLTYEQYF	TGTGCCAGCAGCTTAGTCCTAACCTACGAGCAGTACTTC
13	.	TRBD1	TRBV13	TRBJ2-7	CASSFDRGYEQYF	TGTGCCAGCAGCTTTGACAGGGGCTACGAGCAGTACTTC
11	few	.	TRBV2	TRBJ1-2	CADGGDYGYTF	TGTGCCGACGGAGGCGACTATGGCTACACCTTC
13	few	TRBD2	TRBV19	TRBJ2-3	CASSGLVSDTQYF	TGTGCTTCATCGGGACTAGTTTCAGATACGCAGTATTTT